This TCR beta chain was identified in a study of blood T cells in healthy people across ages. Across the whole study: Per two T cells, about one barcoded beta molecule was captured through template switching. Overall study results and limits: Nothing was known about donor CMV status, and this possibly confounded expanded clonotype changes.

Germline V gene lookup returns CDR1 DFQATT and CDR2 SNEGSKA (reference sequence). After removal of 0 bases from V and 5 bases from J, the junction contained 6 bases not matched to a gene. The CDR3 is 16 residues long. A second roughly 6 to 11 cycle PCR used barcoded and J-beta primers. Each cDNA was tagged by a template-switch adaptor containing 12 random nucleotides. TCRdb used MiXCR to reprocess the 5' RACE reads, holding one entry per CDR3 protein. This sample carries 730,000 or so distinct CDR3 sequences, less than 45% of them seen once, and the ten largest clones take 25% to 35%. The sample, 7.5 to 10 milliliters of peripheral blood, was drawn from each donor. Details on this clonotype: Its antigen is unknown.

The TCR was taken from a man aged 80 or over in good health. The rearrangement uses TRBV20-1 and TRBJ2-1, with TRBD2 matching 11 bases. The sequencing sample was made of blood. CDR3 nucleotide sequence: TGCAGTGCTAGAGATTCGGCTAGCGGGAGGCACAATGAGCAGTTCTTC. This codes for CSARDSASGRHNEQFF.